Listed here are 3 T cell receptor beta chains from one sample, sequenced in a study of cytomegalovirus exposure and HLA in healthy donors. This PCR relied on a set of 60 Vbeta primers and 13 Jbeta primers. Clones were sequenced by immunoSEQ multiplex PCR, and TCRdb holds only the in-frame ones, with some missing. Of 120,000 to 150,000 clones in the sample, roughly 73% are singletons; the top ten hold around 3.4%. The source material was PBMCs. These receptor sequences come from a man aged 35 to 55 in good health and CMV-seronegative.

The gene calls are TRBV2 and TRBJ2-7; D uncertain. Trimming took 6 bases from V and 5 from J, leaving 14 bases between them. Germline V gene lookup returns CDR1 SNHLY and CDR2 FYNNEI. This CDR3 has 13 residues. CDR3 nucleotide sequence: TGTGCCAGCAGGCTCAGTGTATTCAACGAGCAGTACTTC. Amino acid sequence: CASRLSVFNEQYF.

The CDR3: CASSLYRGIGNQPQHF. The CDR3 nucleotides read TGTGCCAGCAGTTTATACAGGGGAATAGGCAATCAGCCCCAGCATTTT. The J gene is TRBJ1-5, the V gene TRBV28; 7 bases line up with TRBD1. V lost 1 base to trimming and J lost 2 bases; unmatched junction nucleotides: 5. Germline-derived CDR1 and CDR2 are MDHEN and SYDVKM. This CDR3 has 16 residues.

The chain uses TRBV27 and TRBJ2-7; 13 bases match TRBD2. The V gene's germline CDR1 is MNHEY and CDR2 SMNVEV (reference sequence). V lost 3 bases, J lost 3 bases, and 5 bases stayed unmatched. This CDR3 region has 16 residues. CDR3 nucleotides: TGTGCCAGCAGTTTGTGGACTAGCGGGGGAGTCTACGAGCAGTACTTC. As protein: CASSLWTSGGVYEQYF.